The 12 T cell receptor beta chains given below trace back to one sample, sequenced in a study of Graves' ophthalmopathy and Graves' hyperthyroidism. Transcripts of RNA were the source for amplifying TCR beta CDR3 regions. HTBI primers served in a first-round RT-PCR, which a second-round multiplex PCR followed. TCRdb processed the multiplex PCR reads anew with MiXCR; each CDR3 protein has one entry. The sample holds a few hundred thousand distinct CDR3 sequences, about 18% seen once. Sequencing was done on a sample of peripheral blood. The receptors were sampled from an adult woman with stable Graves' hyperthyroidism.

This clonotype was counted ten times or more. The chain uses TRBV7-2 and TRBJ2-2; D ambiguous. The germline V and J ends were trimmed by 1 base and 6 bases, with 6 bases remaining between them. Per germline, CDR1 SGHTA and CDR2 FQGNSA. The CDR3 contains 13 residues. CDR3 amino acids: CASSLVIPGELFF. CDR3 nucleotides: TGTGCCAGCAGCTTAGTTATTCCCGGGGAGCTGTTTTTT.

This clonotype was recorded at least ten times. V and J are TRBV6-5 and TRBJ1-1, with D uncertain. The CDR3 contains 13 residues. Germline V gives CDR1 MNHEY, CDR2 SVGAGI. V was cut by 2 bases and J by 3 bases, with 7 bases left in between. The CDR3 nucleotides read TGTGCCAGCAGTTACCGGGCTTACACTGAAGCTTTCTTT. As protein: CASSYRAYTEAFF.

This chain's CDR3 is CASSFRGPWEETQYF. The CDR3 region has the DNA TGTGCCAGCAGCTTCCGGGGACCTTGGGAAGAGACCCAGTACTTC. V is TRBV11-1 and J is TRBJ2-5, with D perhaps TRBD1 or TRBD2 (5 bases each). V lost 3 bases and J 3 bases, leaving 14 bases between the germline ends. Germline lookup yields CDR1 SGHAT and CDR2 FQDESV (reference sequence). The CDR3 runs 15 residues.

This clonotype was detected many times. The V call is TRBV7-9, the J call TRBJ2-7; D remains ambiguous. CDR1 is SEHNR, CDR2 FQNEAQ, per germline (reference sequence). Trimming stripped 3 bases from V and 2 bases from J, with 8 bases between. CDR3 length equals 13 residues. CDR3 sequence: CASSLVGTYEQYF. The DNA of the CDR3 is TGTGCCAGCAGCTTGGTTGGTACCTACGAGCAGTACTTC.

The chain links TRBV9 to TRBJ1-2, with unresolved D. Trimming pared 4 bases from V and 4 bases from J, leaving 14 bases between. Germline CDR1 is SGDLS and CDR2 is YYNGEE. The length of the CDR3 is 14 residues. This CDR3 reads CASSPWKGSYGYTF. The CDR3 DNA is TGTGCCAGCAGCCCCTGGAAGGGAAGCTATGGCTACACCTTC.

This clonotype was recorded many times. This could be a read error, since a much larger clone is one nucleotide away. V is TRBV7-2 and J is TRBJ2-5; the D is unclear. The CDR3 contains 14 residues. Germline loops: CDR1 SGHTA, CDR2 FQGNSA. CDR3 loop: CASSPTVSQETKYF. CDR3 nucleotides: TGTGCCAGCAGCCCCACAGTATCCCAAGAGACCAAGTACTTC.

This clonotype was detected ten times or more. The V and J genes are TRBV7-8 and TRBJ2-7, with 7 bases aligning to TRBD2. CDR1 is SGHVS, CDR2 FQNEAQ, per germline. This CDR3 spans 15 amino acids. V lost 1 base to trimming and J lost 5 bases; unmatched junction nucleotides: 8. The CDR3 coding sequence is TGTGCCAGCAGCTTAGGACTAGCAGCGACGGACGAGCAGTACTTC. Translating gives CASSLGLAATDEQYF. The full variable domain, rest sourced from reference TRBV7-8 and TRBJ2-7, is GAGVSQSPRYKVAKRGQDVALRCDPISGHVSLFWYQQALGQGPEFLTYFQNEAQLDKSGLPSDRFFAERPEGSVSTLKIQRTQQEDSAVYLCASSLGLAATDEQYFGPGTRLTVT.

This clonotype appeared a few times. This may come from a read error, since a much larger clone is one base off. The V and J genes are TRBV5-5 and TRBJ1-5; unclear D gene. Germline V gene data show CDR1 as SGHKS and CDR2 as YYEKEE (reference sequence). CDR3 length equals 13 residues. The DNA of the CDR3 is TGTGCCAGCAGCCCGGCCCCCGGGATGCCCCAGCAGTTT. Amino acid sequence: CASSPAPGMPQQF. Using reference TRBV5-5 and TRBJ1-5 for the parts outside the CDR3, the full variable domain is DAGVTQSPTHLIKTRGQQVTLRCSPISGHKSVSWYQQVLGQGPQFIFQYYEKEERGRGNFPDRFSARQFPNYSSELNVNALLLGDSALYLCASSPAPGMPQQFGDGTRLSIL.

J is TRBJ2-5 and V is TRBV10-2; TRBD2 agrees at 12 bases. The length of the CDR3 is 17 residues. From germline, CDR1 is WSHSY and CDR2 SAAADI. J lost 5 bases, V lost 6 bases, and 13 bases had no gene match. CDR3 DNA sequence: TGCGCCAGCAGGGACCAGGCTAGCGGGGGGGCCCGGGAGACCCAGTACTTC. Protein product: CASRDQASGGARETQYF.

This clonotype has a count of ten or more. The chain has TRBV6-1 and TRBJ1-1; D is unresolved. Germline V CDR1 and CDR2: MNHNS, SASEGT. V was cut by 7 bases and J by 8 bases, with 17 bases left in between. CDR3 size: 13 residues. The CDR3 here is CASIKAVQAEAFF. CDR3 DNA: TGTGCCAGCATCAAAGCGGTTCAGGCGGAAGCTTTCTTT.

This clonotype was seen ten or more times. The chain links TRBV12-3 or TRBV12-4 to TRBJ2-5, with D unresolved. With 4 bases removed from V and 4 bases from J, the gap between germline ends came to 13 bases. There are 14 residues in the CDR3. CDR3 bases: TGTGCCAGCAGTTCCCCTGATTCCAGAGAGACCCAGTACTTC. The encoded protein is CASSSPDSRETQYF.

Comments on this clonotype: Here the CDR3 omits its conserved ending phenylalanine or tryptophan, so a read error is the likely source. This rearrangement joins TRBV4-3 to TRBJ2-2; TRBD2 might be the D (6 bases). V shed 4 bases and J shed 2 bases, with 11 bases lying between them. Germline CDR1 reads LGHNA; CDR2 reads YSLEER. The CDR3 contains 15 residues. The CDR3 DNA follows: TGCGCCAGCAGCCCGGGACTGGCAAACACCGGGGAGCTGTTTTGT. Its translation: CASSPGLANTGELFC.